One sample yielded the 27 T cell receptor beta chains listed below, sequenced in a study of patients and donors after allogeneic stem cell transplantation (dated by TCRdb to the early 2020s). The library relied on RT-PCR. The sequencer listed for this sample is NextSeq 550. TCRdb handled the public reads itself, with Q25 trimming in fastp and clone calling in MiXCR, and kept productive beta chains. CDR3 protein duplicates are merged, each entry listing the most common genes and DNA. The sample has 90,000 to 120,000 distinct CDR3 sequences on record, roughly 37% of them singletons. Around 30% of the sample is in the top ten clones. The specimen was blood, either unsorted or a sorted T cell fraction (not recorded which). The receptors come from a human donor who was either an allogeneic HSCT recipient or a stem cell or donor lymphocyte infusion donor (not recorded which). It is not recorded whose cells these are; they may come from a transplant donor.

To note about this clonotype: Because the CDR3 is missing its conserved closing phenylalanine or tryptophan, this is likely a read error. The V and J genes are TRBV20-1 and TRBJ2-1, with D maybe TRBD1 (6 bases). The V end was cut by 6 bases, the J end by 10 bases, with 13 bases between. The CDR3 consists of 11 residues. Looked up from germline, CDR1 is DFQATT and CDR2 is SNEGSKA (reference sequence). The DNA for the CDR3 is TGCAGTGCAAAACAGGGCCTGGAGCAGTTCTCC. It encodes CSAKQGLEQFS.

The chain carries TRBV20-1 and TRBJ2-7; D unclear. Trimming shortened V by 0 bases and J by 0 bases, and 9 bases separated the two germline ends. The CDR3 length is 14 residues. The germline gives CDR1 DFQATT, CDR2 SNEGSKA (reference sequence). For the CDR3, the DNA is TGCAGTGCTAGAGATTACCAAAGCTCCTACGAGCAGTACTTC. Its protein is CSARDYQSSYEQYF.

The chain links TRBV12-3 or TRBV12-4 to TRBJ2-1; no clear D. The CDR3 length is 15 residues. V was cut by 0 bases and J by 9 bases, with 15 bases left in between. Written as DNA, the CDR3 is TGTGCCAGCAGTTTAGCGTTTCCCAAATGGGGTGAGCAGTTCTTC. It translates to CASSLAFPKWGEQFF.

V is TRBV7-9 and J is TRBJ2-7; D call uncertain. Germline CDR1 is SEHNR and CDR2 is FQNEAQ (reference sequence). The CDR3 length is 11 residues. V was clipped by 5 bases and J by 3 bases, with 5 bases between them. CDR3 DNA: TGTGCCAGCAGCGCCCACTACGAGCAGTACTTC. Its protein product is CASSAHYEQYF.

The rearrangement links TRBV7-9 to TRBJ2-1; 8 nucleotides line up with TRBD1. After removal of 4 bases from V and 8 bases from J, the junction contained 7 bases not matched to a gene. This CDR3 region has 14 residues. Germline CDR1 SEHNR, CDR2 FQNEAQ (reference sequence). CDR3 residues: CASSWGQVKDEQFF. DNA of the CDR3: TGTGCCAGCAGCTGGGGACAGGTCAAGGATGAGCAGTTCTTC.

This clonotype was observed a single time. The chain couples TRBV4-3 to TRBJ2-1; 7 positions match TRBD2. CDR1 is LGHNA and CDR2 is YSLEER in the germline V gene. The length of the CDR3 is 15 residues. The V gene end was trimmed by 1 base and the J gene end by 4 bases; junction bases not matched to a gene: 4. For the CDR3, the DNA is TGCGCCAGCAGCCAAGGGGTAGCGGGTTACAATGAGCAGTTCTTC. Encoded protein: CASSQGVAGYNEQFF.

J is TRBJ1-5 and V is TRBV4-3; unclear D gene. V lost 0 bases to trimming and J lost 2 bases, with 5 bases between them. The V gene's germline CDR1 is LGHNA and CDR2 YSLEER. The CDR3 has 14 amino acids. CDR3 nucleotides: TGCGCCAGCAGCCAAGATATGGGCAATCAGCCCCAGCATTTT. It is translated as CASSQDMGNQPQHF.

This clonotype was seen only a few times. CDR3 nucleotides: TGTGCCAGCAGTGAGGCCACATCCGGGACAGGACTTAATCAGCCCCAGCATTTT. The encoded protein is CASSEATSGTGLNQPQHF. The V and J genes are TRBV25-1 and TRBJ1-5; 8 positions agree with TRBD1. Germline assignment: CDR1 MGHDK and CDR2 SYGVNS. The length of the CDR3 is 18 residues. The V segment lost 3 bases and the J segment 4 bases; nucleotides outside the gene matches: 14.

The chain is built from TRBV18 and TRBJ2-5; D gene unclear. Trimming shortened V by 0 bases and J by 3 bases, and 11 bases separated the two germline ends. Per the germline V gene, CDR1 is KGHSH and CDR2 is LQKENI. This CDR3 is 15 amino acids long. CDR3 sequence (DNA): TGTGCCAGCTCACCACCGACCCAAGTCAAAGAGACCCAGTACTTC. This codes for CASSPPTQVKETQYF.

CDR3 DNA sequence: TGTGCCAGCAGCTTAGCGCGCGAAAGAGGCAATCAGCCCCAGCATTTT. It encodes CASSLARERGNQPQHF. V usage is TRBV7-2 and J usage is TRBJ1-5; D is unresolved. The CDR3 sequence is 16 residues long. V was trimmed by 0 bases and J by 2 bases, leaving 11 bases between them. CDR1 is SGHTA and CDR2 is FQGNSA in the germline V gene.

This clonotype was seen only a few times. The chain carries TRBV2 and TRBJ2-7; 11 nucleotides agree with TRBD1. The trim removed 4 bases at V and 4 bases at J, leaving 6 bases unmatched. The CDR3 consists of 15 residues. Per the germline V gene, CDR1 is SNHLY and CDR2 is FYNNEI. Written as DNA, the CDR3 is TGTGCCAGCAGTGCGGCAGGGACAGGGGGTTACGAGCAGTACTTC. This translates into CASSAAGTGGYEQYF.

This clonotype has only a few counts. CDR3 nucleotide sequence: TGCGCCAGCAGCTTGGGGTCAGGGAGCACTGAAGCTTTCTTT. It specifies CASSLGSGSTEAFF. The chain combines TRBV5-1 with TRBJ1-1; a possible D gene is TRBD1 (5 bases). Trimming shortened V by 0 bases and J by 4 bases, and 10 bases separated the two germline ends. There are 14 residues in the CDR3. From germline, CDR1 is SGHRS and CDR2 YFSETQ.

This clonotype was seen at least ten times. An end of the junction does not agree with germline; a read error may underlie this. This chain connects TRBV20-1 to TRBJ1-2; no reliable D call. The CDR3 is 11 residues long. Per the germline V gene, CDR1 is DFQATT and CDR2 is SNEGSKA (reference sequence). The CDR3 DNA follows: TGCAGTGCTAGTCGGGGTTTGGGAAGTTACTTC. It specifies CSASRGLGSYF.

The chain links TRBV14 to TRBJ2-5; tentative D call: TRBD2 (5 bases). Germline CDR1 SGHDN, CDR2 FVKESK. Trimming shortened V by 1 base and J by 6 bases, and 12 bases separated the two germline ends. The CDR3 is 14 amino acids. The CDR3 DNA sequence: TGTGCCAGCAGCCAAGGGCATGTCGGGAAGACCCAGTACTTC. This translates into CASSQGHVGKTQYF.

J is TRBJ2-7 and V is TRBV28, with D perhaps matching TRBD2 (6 bases). Trimming took off 6 bases at V and 2 bases at J, with 14 bases between the two ends. This CDR3 comprises 14 residues. Germline lookup yields CDR1 MDHEN and CDR2 SYDVKM. The CDR3 region has the DNA TGTGCCAGCAGGACCCTGACTAGGCCCTACGAGCAGTACTTC. Amino acids: CASRTLTRPYEQYF.

CDR3 loop: CSARRTGRGGEQYF. The CDR3 DNA follows: TGCAGTGCTAGGCGGACAGGTCGAGGTGGCGAGCAGTACTTC. This chain links TRBV20-1 with TRBJ2-7, with 7 bases lining up with TRBD1. Germline CDR1 reads DFQATT; CDR2 reads SNEGSKA (reference sequence). After removal of 3 bases from V and 6 bases from J, the junction contained 11 bases not matched to a gene. The CDR3 runs 14 residues.

V usage is TRBV12-3 or TRBV12-4 and J usage is TRBJ2-1, with D perhaps matching TRBD2 (5 bases). V was cut by 6 bases and J by 5 bases, with 17 bases left in between. The CDR3 covers 15 residues. The chain's CDR3 is CASRPTRFGNNEQFF. For the CDR3, the DNA is TGTGCCAGCAGGCCCACTAGGTTCGGGAACAATGAGCAGTTCTTC.

The rearrangement uses TRBV12-3 or TRBV12-4 and TRBJ1-5; possible D gene TRBD1, 5 bases. The CDR3 loop spans 16 amino acids. Trimming took off 5 bases at V and 3 bases at J, with 17 bases between the two ends. The CDR3 nucleotides are TGTGCCAGCAGTGTGGGGCAGGGCACCTTCAATCAGCCCCAGCATTTT. Protein: CASSVGQGTFNQPQHF.

This clonotype has only a few counts. The chain joins TRBV3-1 to TRBJ1-1, with D possibly TRBD1 on 5 matching bases. The CDR3 extends over 13 amino acids. CDR1 LGHDT and CDR2 YNNKEL come from the germline V gene (reference sequence). Trimming shortened V by 5 bases and J by 7 bases, and 14 bases separated the two germline ends. CDR3 in amino acids: CASSDDSRDEAFF. DNA for the CDR3: TGTGCCAGCAGCGACGACAGCAGGGATGAAGCTTTCTTT.

The sample holds a few counts of this clonotype. The J gene is TRBJ1-1, the V gene TRBV4-3; D uncertain. The V end lost 3 bases, the J end lost 10 bases, and 12 bases lay between the germline ends. The CDR3 is 12 residues long. CDR1 is LGHNA and CDR2 is YSLEER in the germline V gene. This chain's CDR3 is CASSQQTGRAFF. CDR3 nucleotides: TGCGCCAGCAGCCAGCAGACGGGAAGAGCTTTCTTT.

The V call is TRBV29-1, the J call TRBJ2-1; 13 positions match TRBD2. The germline gives CDR1 SQVTM, CDR2 ANQGSEA. J gave up 4 bases and V 6 bases, and 3 bases lay outside the gene matches. The CDR3 has 14 amino acids. The CDR3 region has the DNA TGCAGCGTGGGGACTAGCGGGATATACAATGAGCAGTTCTTC. Protein: CSVGTSGIYNEQFF.

This clonotype appeared a few times. The V and J genes are TRBV7-9 and TRBJ1-1; weak D call: TRBD1 (5 bases). The CDR3 length is 17 residues. Germline V gene lookup returns CDR1 SEHNR and CDR2 FQNEAQ (reference sequence). Trimming cost V 3 bases and J 11 bases, with 28 bases left between them. DNA of the CDR3: TGTGCCAGCAGCTTCGGGTTGGTGGCCGGGACCCTCGAGGAGGCTTTCTTT. It specifies CASSFGLVAGTLEEAFF.

This chain joins TRBV20-1 and TRBJ1-2; D not certain. The V and J ends lost 1 base and 1 base respectively, with 7 bases between them. Germline V lookup: CDR1 DFQATT, CDR2 SNEGSKA (reference sequence). This CDR3 spans 13 amino acids. CDR3 sequence reads: CSARVSLNYGYTF. CDR3 coding DNA: TGCAGTGCTAGAGTATCACTTAACTATGGCTACACCTTC.

V usage is TRBV20-1 and J usage is TRBJ1-4, with D perhaps TRBD1 (6 bases). Germline CDR1 DFQATT, CDR2 SNEGSKA (reference sequence). The V end lost 2 bases, the J end lost 8 bases, and 12 bases lay between the germline ends. The CDR3 is 13 residues long. The CDR3 is CSARIQGREKLFF. CDR3 in DNA: TGCAGTGCTAGAATACAGGGTCGGGAAAAACTGTTTTTT.

The V call is TRBV14, the J call TRBJ2-3; 12 bases map to TRBD2. CDR3 length: 16 amino acids. The V gene end was trimmed by 4 bases and the J gene end by 7 bases; junction bases not matched to a gene: 9. Germline V gene lookup returns CDR1 SGHDN and CDR2 FVKESK. This CDR3 is CASSRYLAGGPHTQYF. The CDR3 coding sequence is TGTGCCAGCAGCCGCTATCTAGCGGGAGGGCCCCATACGCAGTATTTT.

CDR3 protein: CSAGTRGRNIQYF. In DNA, the CDR3 is TGCAGTGCTGGCACACGGGGTAGAAACATTCAGTACTTC. The chain couples TRBV20-1 to TRBJ2-4, with D possibly being TRBD2 (5 bases). The germline V and J ends were trimmed by 5 bases and 6 bases, with 14 bases remaining between them. CDR3 length: 13 amino acids. Germline V gives CDR1 DFQATT, CDR2 SNEGSKA (reference sequence).

This clonotype was counted at least ten times. The V and J genes are TRBV28 and TRBJ1-2, with D perhaps TRBD1 (5 bases). Germline CDR1 MDHEN, CDR2 SYDVKM. This CDR3 has 14 residues. V shed 8 bases and J shed 4 bases, with 17 bases lying between them. This CDR3 reads CASGPGVGGYGYTF. CDR3 DNA: TGTGCCAGCGGCCCGGGGGTGGGTGGCTATGGCTACACCTTC.